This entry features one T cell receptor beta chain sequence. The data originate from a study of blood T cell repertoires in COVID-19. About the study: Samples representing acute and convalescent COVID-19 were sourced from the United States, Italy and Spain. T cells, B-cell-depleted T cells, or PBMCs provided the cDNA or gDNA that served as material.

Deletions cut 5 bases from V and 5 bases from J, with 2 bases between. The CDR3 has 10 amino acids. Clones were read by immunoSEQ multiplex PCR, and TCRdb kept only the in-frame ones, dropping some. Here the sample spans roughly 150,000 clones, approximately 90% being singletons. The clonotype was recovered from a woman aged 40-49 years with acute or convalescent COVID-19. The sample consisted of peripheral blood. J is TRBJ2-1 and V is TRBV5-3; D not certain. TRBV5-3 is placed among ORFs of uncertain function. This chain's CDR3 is CARSNNEQFF. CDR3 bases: TGTGCCAGAAGTAACAATGAGCAGTTCTTC.